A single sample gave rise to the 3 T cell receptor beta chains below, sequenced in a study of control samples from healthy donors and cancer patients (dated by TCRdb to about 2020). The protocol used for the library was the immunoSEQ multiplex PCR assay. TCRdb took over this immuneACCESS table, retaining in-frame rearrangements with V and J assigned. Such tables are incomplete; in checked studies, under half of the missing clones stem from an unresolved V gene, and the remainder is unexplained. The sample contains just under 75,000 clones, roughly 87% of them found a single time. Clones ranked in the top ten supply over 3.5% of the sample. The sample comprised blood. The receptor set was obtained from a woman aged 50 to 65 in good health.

CDR3 DNA: TGTGCCAGTAGCGGGACAGGGGGTGAAAAACTGTTTTTT. It translates to CASSGTGGEKLFF. The chain recombines TRBV6-5 with TRBJ1-4, with 11 bases aligning to TRBD1. The CDR3 has 13 residues. V trimming: 9 bases; J trimming: 7 bases; junction bases outside the gene matches: 4. Germline values: CDR1 MNHEY, CDR2 SVGAGI.

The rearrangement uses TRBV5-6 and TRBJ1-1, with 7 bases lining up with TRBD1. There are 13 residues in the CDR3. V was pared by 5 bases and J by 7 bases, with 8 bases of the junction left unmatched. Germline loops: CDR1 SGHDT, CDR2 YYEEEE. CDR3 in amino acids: CASSRDRRGEAFF. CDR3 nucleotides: TGTGCCAGCAGTCGGGACAGAAGGGGTGAAGCTTTCTTT.

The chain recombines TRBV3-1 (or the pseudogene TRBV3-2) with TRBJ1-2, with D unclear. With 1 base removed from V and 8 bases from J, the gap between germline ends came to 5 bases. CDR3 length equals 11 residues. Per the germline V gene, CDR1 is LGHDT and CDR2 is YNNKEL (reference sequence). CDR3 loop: CASSQVGGYTF. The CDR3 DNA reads TGTGCCAGCAGCCAAGTAGGCGGCTACACCTTC.